This paragraph reports one TCR beta chain. The genes are named according to mouse. The observed sequence ends 1 residue before the CDR3 terminus, with the missing tail filled in from the germline J gene. Libraries were prepared by immunoSEQ multiplex PCR; TCRdb keeps only in-frame clonotypes and omits some of them. The table records around 9,000 clones, less than 45% of them present only once. The sample originates from a study of tissue T cells after allogeneic stem cell transplantation. The CDR3 loop spans 14 amino acids. Germline V gene sequence: CDR1 GFQATS, CDR2 STVNSAI. V gave up 1 base and J gave up 1 base; unmatched junction bases: 0. As for time point: mouse harvest day 7 after allogeneic transplant. Each mouse received 10^7 T-cell-depleted marrow cells plus 10^6 splenic CD5+ T cells by tail vein.

This TCR was recovered from a female BALB/c mouse given C57BL/6 T cells with graft-versus-host disease after an allogeneic hematopoietic cell transplant. V usage is TRBV20 and J usage is TRBJ2-4; 9 bases are shared with TRBD2. Source material: skin. CDR3 amino acids: CGARAGGGQNTLYF. The covered CDR3 bases are TGTGGTGCTAGGGCTGGGGGGGGTCAAAACACCTTGTAC.